This is a list of T cell receptor beta chains from one sample in a study of blood T cell repertoires in COVID-19. Assay used: immunoSEQ multiplex PCR; TCRdb lists only in-frame clones, some missing. Of about 140,000 clones in the sample, 70% to 90% are singletons; the top ten hold around 2.9%. The sequencing input was peripheral blood. These receptors were obtained from a man between 45 and 60 years old with acute or convalescent COVID-19. Both conserved end residues are part of each CDR3. Fields, in order: J gene, CDR3 length, clone size, D gene, V gene, CDR3 DNA, CDR3 protein. A D gene is named only where the DNA matches it firmly. Size values are once, few and many counts, or a class for expanded clones, and some rows have none.

J: TRBJ1-3
length: 16
size: .
D: .
V: TRBV9
DNA: TGTGCCAGCAGCGTAGCCTGGGGGGGGCTAGGAAACACCATATATTTT
CDR3: CASSVAWGGLGNTIYF

J: TRBJ2-7
length: 12
size: .
D: .
V: TRBV30
DNA: TGTGCCTGGTCCGGGGATTCCTACGAGCAGTACTTC
CDR3: CAWSGDSYEQYF

J: TRBJ2-7
length: 15
size: .
D: .
V: TRBV10-3
DNA: TGTGCCATCAGTGAGGCCCGGGAGAGAAGGGGCGAGCAGTACTTC
CDR3: CAISEARERRGEQYF

J: TRBJ1-5
length: 15
size: .
D: TRBD1
V: TRBV5-1
DNA: TGCGCCAGCAGCTTCTCAGGGACAGGGGATCAGCCCCAGCATTTT
CDR3: CASSFSGTGDQPQHF

J: TRBJ1-2
length: 13
size: once
D: .
V: TRBV10-1
DNA: TGCGCCAGCAGCACGGCGGGGAGCTATGGCTACACCTTC
CDR3: CASSTAGSYGYTF

J: TRBJ2-5
length: 15
size: .
D: TRBD1
V: TRBV6-2/TRBV6-3
DNA: TGTGCCAGCTGCCGGGGGACAGGGTTCCAAGAGACCCAGTACTTC
CDR3: CASCRGTGFQETQYF

J: TRBJ1-5
length: 11
size: .
D: .
V: TRBV30
DNA: TGTGCCTGGAGTGTAGGGGGGCCCCAGCATTTT
CDR3: CAWSVGGPQHF

J: TRBJ2-2
length: 16
size: medium-sized
D: TRBD1
V: TRBV9
DNA: TGTGCCAGCAGCCGAACGGGACAGGCTGCCACCGGGGAGCTGTTTTTT
CDR3: CASSRTGQAATGELFF

J: TRBJ1-3
length: 13
size: .
D: .
V: TRBV30
DNA: TGTGCCTGGACTCGCAGCTCTGGAAACACCATATATTTT
CDR3: CAWTRSSGNTIYF

J: TRBJ1-2
length: 14
size: .
D: .
V: TRBV6-6
DNA: TGTGCCAGCAGCTCAGACGGGAAGGTATATGGCTACACCTTC
CDR3: CASSSDGKVYGYTF

J: TRBJ1-2
length: 15
size: .
D: .
V: TRBV14
DNA: TGTGCCAGCAGCCAAGGGAGGACTGGCTTTTATGGCTACACCTTC
CDR3: CASSQGRTGFYGYTF

J: TRBJ2-7
length: 14
size: .
D: .
V: TRBV10-3
DNA: TGTGCCATCGGGTCGGGCGGGGAGGTCTACGAGCAGTACTTC
CDR3: CAIGSGGEVYEQYF

J: TRBJ2-7
length: 17
size: .
D: TRBD1
V: TRBV4-2
DNA: TGTGCCAGCAGCCCCGGACAGGGGATAGCGAGATTTTACGAGCAGTACTTC
CDR3: CASSPGQGIARFYEQYF

J: TRBJ1-3
length: 13
size: .
D: .
V: TRBV20-1
DNA: TGCAGTGCTAGTTGGGGGGCTGGAAACACCATATATTTT
CDR3: CSASWGAGNTIYF

J: TRBJ1-6
length: 15
size: .
D: TRBD1
V: TRBV7-2
DNA: TGTGCCAGCAGCTTAGGTGGGACAGGGAATTCACCCCTCCACTTT
CDR3: CASSLGGTGNSPLHF

J: TRBJ1-2
length: 13
size: .
D: .
V: TRBV12-3/TRBV12-4
DNA: TGTGCCAGCAACCCTGGGAGGGCCTATGGCTACACCTTC
CDR3: CASNPGRAYGYTF

J: TRBJ2-4
length: 14
size: .
D: .
V: TRBV30
DNA: TGTGCCTGGAGTGTTTTTCTAGCCAAAAACATTCAGTACTTC
CDR3: CAWSVFLAKNIQYF

J: TRBJ1-1
length: 13
size: .
D: .
V: TRBV5-8
DNA: TGTGCCAGCAGGGTTTCAGTGAACACTGAAGCTTTCTTT
CDR3: CASRVSVNTEAFF

J: TRBJ2-7
length: 13
size: .
D: .
V: TRBV6-5
DNA: TGTGCCAGCACCAAAGGGAGCTCCTACGAGCAGTACTTC
CDR3: CASTKGSSYEQYF

J: TRBJ1-5
length: 15
size: .
D: TRBD1
V: TRBV5-1
DNA: TGCGCCAGCAGCTACGGGACAGGGGTGCGTCAGCCCCAGCATTTT
CDR3: CASSYGTGVRQPQHF

J: TRBJ2-7
length: 15
size: .
D: TRBD2
V: TRBV6-6
DNA: TGTGCCAGCAGAAAACTAGCGGGGGCTCACTACGAGCAGTACTTC
CDR3: CASRKLAGAHYEQYF

J: TRBJ2-1
length: 17
size: .
D: TRBD2
V: TRBV7-2
DNA: TGTGCCAGCAGTATAGCCTTGACTAGCGGGGCCTACAATGAGCAGTTCTTC
CDR3: CASSIALTSGAYNEQFF

J: TRBJ2-7
length: 16
size: .
D: TRBD2
V: TRBV2
DNA: TGTGCCAGCAGTCCCTCTAGCGGGAGAACCTCCTACGAGCAGTACTTC
CDR3: CASSPSSGRTSYEQYF

J: TRBJ2-7
length: 15
size: .
D: .
V: TRBV7-2
DNA: TGTGCCAGCAGCTTAGTTGTGGGCCCGGACTACGAGCAGTACTTC
CDR3: CASSLVVGPDYEQYF

J: TRBJ1-6
length: 14
size: .
D: .
V: TRBV13
DNA: TGTGCCAGCACCCTAGGGGGGGCGCGGTCACCCCTCCACTTT
CDR3: CASTLGGARSPLHF

J: TRBJ2-1
length: 12
size: once
D: .
V: TRBV5-8
DNA: TGTGCCAGCAGCCTGTCGGGTAATGAGCAGTTCTTC
CDR3: CASSLSGNEQFF

J: TRBJ1-6
length: 15
size: .
D: .
V: TRBV7-3
DNA: TGTGCCAGCAGCCTCACGGGGGGGGCCAATTCACCCCTCCACTTT
CDR3: CASSLTGGANSPLHF

J: TRBJ2-5
length: 14
size: .
D: TRBD2
V: TRBV18
DNA: TGTGCCAGCTCACCCGGGACTAGCGTGGAGACCCAGTACTTC
CDR3: CASSPGTSVETQYF

J: TRBJ2-3
length: 13
size: .
D: .
V: TRBV12-3/TRBV12-4
DNA: TGTGCCAGCAGTAAAGGGGGTTTGGGGACGCAGTATTTT
CDR3: CASSKGGLGTQYF

J: TRBJ1-1
length: 15
size: .
D: .
V: TRBV4-1
DNA: TGCGCCAGCAGCCAAGATCGGGGGGGGCGGACTGAAGCTTTCTTT
CDR3: CASSQDRGGRTEAFF

J: TRBJ1-2
length: 15
size: .
D: TRBD1
V: TRBV10-3
DNA: TGTGCCATCAGTGAGACGGTCCAGGGGGCAGGGGGCTACACCTTC
CDR3: CAISETVQGAGGYTF

J: TRBJ1-2
length: 15
size: .
D: .
V: TRBV6-1
DNA: TGTGCCAGCAGTGAAGCACAGTTAGCTAACTATGGCTACACCTTC
CDR3: CASSEAQLANYGYTF

J: TRBJ2-3
length: 13
size: .
D: .
V: TRBV30
DNA: TGTGCCTGGAGTGTTGGGGGGTCAGATACGCAGTATTTT
CDR3: CAWSVGGSDTQYF

J: TRBJ2-3
length: 14
size: once
D: TRBD2
V: TRBV7-9
DNA: TGTGCCAGCAGCCCGGGAGCGGGGGCAGATACGCAGTATTTT
CDR3: CASSPGAGADTQYF

J: TRBJ2-1
length: 15
size: .
D: TRBD2
V: TRBV4-1
DNA: TGCGCCAGCAGCCTACTAGCGGGAGGGCAAAATGAGCAGTTCTTC
CDR3: CASSLLAGGQNEQFF

J: TRBJ2-3
length: 17
size: .
D: TRBD2
V: TRBV5-5
DNA: TGTGCCAGCAGTTCCGGCGGGGGGACCGCCGGGCGGGATACGCAGTATTTT
CDR3: CASSSGGGTAGRDTQYF

J: TRBJ2-1
length: 13
size: .
D: TRBD1
V: TRBV13
DNA: TGTGCCAGCAGCCCGTACAGGGGGGAAGAGCAGTTCTTC
CDR3: CASSPYRGEEQFF

J: TRBJ2-7
length: 15
size: .
D: TRBD1
V: TRBV9
DNA: TGTGCCAGCAGCCTGGGAGACAGGGGGCAACACGAGCAGTACTTC
CDR3: CASSLGDRGQHEQYF

J: TRBJ1-5
length: 16
size: few
D: .
V: TRBV7-9
DNA: TGTGCCAGCAGCTCAGGGGCCATCGGGAGCAATCAGCCCCAGCATTTT
CDR3: CASSSGAIGSNQPQHF

J: TRBJ1-1
length: 16
size: .
D: .
V: TRBV9
DNA: TGTGCCAGCAGCCCCAGACAGGCGGTACCGAACACTGAAGCTTTCTTT
CDR3: CASSPRQAVPNTEAFF